This entry lists 26 T cell receptor beta chains sequenced from one sample in a study of T cell repertoires in ileal Crohn's disease. Repertoires were generated with immunoSEQ multiplex PCR, while TCRdb's copy carries only in-frame clones and drops some. The data hold 15,000 or so clones, with around nine tenths observed a single time. The specimen sequenced was ileal tissue. Source of these receptors: an adult with Crohn's disease.

The J gene is TRBJ1-6, the V gene TRBV2; D unresolved. Germline V CDR1 and CDR2: SNHLY, FYNNEI. Trimming took off 3 bases at V and 12 bases at J, with 12 bases between the two ends. The CDR3 has 13 amino acids. CDR3 sequence: CASSDPGFGPLHF. The CDR3, as DNA: TGTGCCAGCAGTGATCCCGGGTTTGGACCCCTCCACTTT.

This chain connects TRBV4-2 to TRBJ2-7; 12 bases map to TRBD2. CDR1 is LGHNA, CDR2 YNFKEQ, per germline. The V segment lost 2 bases and the J segment 5 bases; nucleotides outside the gene matches: 10. This CDR3 is built from 17 residues. DNA for the CDR3: TGTGCCAGCAGCCAATTGACTAGCGGGAGAACTGCCGACGAGCAGTACTTC. Translated, it gives CASSQLTSGRTADEQYF.

This chain uses TRBV11-2 with TRBJ2-6, with D tentatively TRBD2 (5 bases). The CDR3 contains 16 residues. V dropped 1 base and J dropped 4 bases, with 11 bases sitting between them. Germline V gives CDR1 SGHAT, CDR2 FQNNGV. The CDR3 loop reads CASSLASGSGANVLTF. CDR3 DNA sequence: TGTGCCAGCAGCTTAGCGTCGGGGTCAGGGGCCAACGTCCTGACTTTC. The whole variable domain, filled in from reference TRBV11-2 and TRBJ2-6, reads EAGVAQSPRYKIIEKRQSVAFWCNPISGHATLYWYQQILGQGPKLLIQFQNNGVVDDSQLPKDRFSAERLKGVDSTLKIQPAKLEDSAVYLCASSLASGSGANVLTFGAGSRLTVL.

This chain joins TRBV5-1 and TRBJ1-1; 8 bases are shared with TRBD1. The germline CDR1 and CDR2 sequences are SGHRS and YFSETQ. V lost 4 bases and J lost 4; bases outside the gene matches: 6. This CDR3 comprises 14 residues. CDR3 residues: CASSPGQEVTEAFF. The CDR3 DNA follows: TGCGCCAGCAGCCCGGGACAGGAGGTCACTGAAGCTTTCTTT. Filled out from reference TRBV5-1 and TRBJ1-1, the complete variable domain reads KAGVTQTPRYLIKTRGQQVTLSCSPISGHRSVSWYQQTPGQGLQFLFEYFSETQRNKGNFPGRFSGRQFSNSRSEMNVSTLELGDSALYLCASSPGQEVTEAFFGQGTRLTVV.

Only a few counts were recorded for this clone. The chain combines TRBV5-1 with TRBJ2-3; 9 bases match TRBD2. Germline-derived CDR1 and CDR2 are SGHRS and YFSETQ. The CDR3 is made up of 15 amino acids. The V segment lost 0 bases and the J segment 7 bases; nucleotides outside the gene matches: 6. The CDR3: CASSLAREGRNTQYF. The DNA of the CDR3 is TGCGCCAGCAGCTTGGCGCGGGAGGGTCGGAATACGCAGTATTTT.

About this clone: Germline and junction disagree at one end, which may indicate a read error. Additional DNA sequences in this sample encode the identical CDR3. V gene TRBV30 combines with J gene TRBJ2-5, with D possibly TRBD1 on 5 matching bases. Germline CDR1 reads GTSNPN; CDR2 reads SVGIG (reference sequence). This CDR3 is built from 17 residues. The CDR3 loop reads CAWSPNFQGRWEETQYF. The CDR3 nucleotides are TGTGCCTGGAGCCCTAACTTCCAGGGTAGGTGGGAAGAGACCCAATACTTC. Based on the CDR3 plus reference TRBV30 and TRBJ2-5, the full variable domain is SQTIHQWPATLVQPVGSPLSLECTVEGTSNPNLYWYRQAAGRGLQLLFYSVGIGQISSEVPQNLSASRPQDRQFILSSKKLLLSDSGFYLCAWSPNFQGRWEETQYFGPGTRLLVL.

The chain recombines TRBV19 with TRBJ2-7; maybe TRBD2 (6 bases). The germline CDR1 and CDR2 sequences are LNHDA and SQIVND (reference sequence). CDR3 length: 10 amino acids. V was clipped by 9 bases and J by 3 bases, with 6 bases between them. CDR3 in amino acids: CASGSYEQYF. The CDR3 DNA is TGTGCCAGCGGGAGCTACGAGCAGTACTTC.

The chain couples TRBV10-1 to TRBJ2-5; 8 bases are shared with TRBD1. CDR3 length equals 13 residues. The germline V gene has CDR1 WNHNN and CDR2 SYGVQD (reference sequence). V dropped 8 bases and J dropped 3; count of bases not matched to a gene: 5. The CDR3 here is CASGSTGEETQYF. CDR3 DNA sequence: TGCGCCAGCGGATCGACAGGGGAAGAGACCCAGTACTTC.

This sequence joins TRBV10-2 and TRBJ2-6, with 8 positions matching TRBD1. There are 18 residues in the CDR3. After removal of 0 bases from V and 2 bases from J, the junction contained 6 bases not matched to a gene. The germline V gene encodes CDR1 WSHSY and CDR2 SAAADI. The CDR3 spells CASSESDRVGTGANVLTF. In DNA, the CDR3 is TGCGCCAGCAGTGAGTCGGACAGGGTAGGAACTGGGGCCAACGTCCTGACTTTC.

V usage is TRBV30 and J usage is TRBJ2-6; D call uncertain. Trimming took 4 bases from V and 1 from J, leaving 8 bases between them. From germline, CDR1 is GTSNPN and CDR2 SVGIG (reference sequence). The CDR3 consists of 14 residues. This chain's CDR3 is CAWNEQSGANVLTF. Written as DNA, the CDR3 is TGTGCCTGGAACGAGCAATCTGGGGCCAACGTCCTGACTTTC. Looking up the rest from reference TRBV30 and TRBJ2-6 gives the full variable domain: SQTIHQWPATLVQPVGSPLSLECTVEGTSNPNLYWYRQAAGRGLQLLFYSVGIGQISSEVPQNLSASRPQDRQFILSSKKLLLSDSGFYLCAWNEQSGANVLTFGAGSRLTVL.

The rearrangement uses TRBV19 and TRBJ1-1; perhaps TRBD1 as D (5 bases). Per the germline V gene, CDR1 is LNHDA and CDR2 is SQIVND (reference sequence). The CDR3 has 14 amino acids. V lost 5 bases and J 11 bases, leaving 21 bases between the germline ends. The CDR3 DNA is TGTGCCAGTAGTCTAGCCGGGGGACCCGGCGGGGCTTTCTTT. This codes for CASSLAGGPGGAFF.

The gene calls are TRBV5-1 and TRBJ2-3; tentative D call: TRBD1 (6 bases). This CDR3 region has 13 residues. Trimming removed 4 bases from V and 3 bases from J, with 9 bases in between. CDR1 is SGHRS, CDR2 YFSETQ, per germline. CDR3 sequence reads: CASSAQGTDTQYF. CDR3 nucleotide sequence: TGCGCCAGCAGCGCACAGGGTACAGATACGCAGTATTTT.

The CDR3 DNA is TGCGCCAGCAGCCGTGCGGTGGGACAGGGGGACTATGGCTACACCTTC. Its protein is CASSRAVGQGDYGYTF. V is TRBV4-1 and J is TRBJ1-2; 11 nucleotides align to TRBD1. V lost 4 bases and J lost 3; bases outside the gene matches: 7. Germline V CDR1 and CDR2: MGHRA, YSYEKL. The CDR3 consists of 16 residues.

The rearrangement uses TRBV6-5 and TRBJ1-3; TRBD1 matches 8 bases. The germline CDR1 and CDR2 sequences are MNHEY and SVGAGI. V was clipped by 6 bases and J by 2 bases; unmatched bases: 6. The CDR3 is 15 residues long. For the CDR3, the DNA is TGTGCCAGCAGGATTCAGGGGGCGACTGGAAACACCATATATTTT. Translating gives CASRIQGATGNTIYF.

The chain recombines TRBV5-1 with TRBJ1-1, with TRBD1 identical over 8 bases. The CDR3 covers 16 residues. Germline trimming cut 3 bases from V and 3 bases from J; bases unmatched to any gene: 10. Per the germline V gene, CDR1 is SGHRS and CDR2 is YFSETQ. DNA for the CDR3: TGCGCCAGCAGCTGGGCAGGGGGCCTATGGGACACTGAAGCTTTCTTT. As protein: CASSWAGGLWDTEAFF.

This chain uses TRBV6-1 with TRBJ2-5; D not certain. The germline gives CDR1 MNHNS, CDR2 SASEGT. V was pared by 4 bases and J by 1 base, with 13 bases between. The CDR3 extends over 15 amino acids. The CDR3 protein is CASSGPSSGQETQYF. CDR3 nucleotides: TGTGCCAGCAGTGGTCCCAGCTCGGGCCAAGAGACCCAGTACTTC.

This rearrangement joins TRBV5-1 to TRBJ2-2, with TRBD2 as a possible D gene (6 bases). The CDR3 is 15 amino acids. V lost 1 base and J 2 bases, leaving 9 bases between the germline ends. The V gene's germline CDR1 is SGHRS and CDR2 YFSETQ. The CDR3 DNA is TGCGCCAGCAGCTTGCACGGGACTAACACCGGGGAGCTGTTTTTT. This codes for CASSLHGTNTGELFF.

The chain joins TRBV28 to TRBJ1-3, with D unresolved. V was trimmed by 2 bases and J by 4 bases, leaving 9 bases between them. The CDR3 extends over 14 amino acids. CDR1 is MDHEN and CDR2 is SYDVKM in the germline V gene. CDR3 DNA sequence: TGTGCCAGCAGTTTACCACAGCCAGGAAACACCATATATTTT. Amino acid sequence: CASSLPQPGNTIYF. Full variable domain (outside the CDR3, taken from reference TRBV28 and TRBJ1-3): DVKVTQSSRYLVKRTGEKVFLECVQDMDHENMFWYRQDPGLGLRLIYFSYDVKMKEKGDIPEGYSVSREKKERFSLILESASTNQTSMYLCASSLPQPGNTIYFGEGSWLTVV.

The chain couples TRBV4-2 to TRBJ2-7, with a weak D call TRBD2 (5 bases). V dropped 0 bases and J dropped 0 bases, with 15 bases sitting between them. The CDR3 sequence is 17 residues long. Germline V gene lookup returns CDR1 LGHNA and CDR2 YNFKEQ. Written as DNA, the CDR3 is TGTGCCAGCAGCCAAGATCTTGGTAGCGCGACCTCCTACGAGCAGTACTTC. Encoded protein: CASSQDLGSATSYEQYF.

V is TRBV6-1 and J is TRBJ1-1; the D is unclear. From germline, CDR1 is MNHNS and CDR2 SASEGT. The CDR3 contains 13 residues. Trimming stripped 3 bases from V and 4 bases from J, with 9 bases between. The CDR3 bases are TGTGCCAGCAGTGACCCAGGTAGCACTGAAGCTTTCTTT. Its protein is CASSDPGSTEAFF.

The chain carries TRBV11-3 and TRBJ2-1; tentatively, D is TRBD2 (7 bases). Trimming shortened V by 0 bases and J by 7 bases, and 10 bases separated the two germline ends. The CDR3 has 14 residues. Germline loops: CDR1 SGHNT, CDR2 YENEEA. CDR3 in amino acids: CASSLEAGANEQFF. Here the CDR3 DNA reads TGTGCCAGCAGCTTAGAGGCGGGGGCGAATGAGCAGTTCTTC.

The rearrangement uses TRBV4-3 and TRBJ2-1, with 14 bases identical to TRBD2. Germline-derived CDR1 and CDR2 are LGHNA and YSLEER. This CDR3 spans 16 amino acids. V lost 2 bases, J lost 8 bases, and 5 bases stayed unmatched. The CDR3 reads CASSQLTSGRAHEQFF. DNA for the CDR3: TGCGCCAGCAGCCAACTGACTAGCGGGAGGGCCCATGAGCAGTTCTTC.

The rearrangement links TRBV5-4 to TRBJ2-7; a possible D gene is TRBD1 (8 bases). V was shortened by 1 base and J by 2 bases, with 13 bases between the two germline ends. The CDR3 is 15 residues long. The germline V gene has CDR1 SGHNT and CDR2 YYREEE (reference sequence). CDR3 region: CASSLQTGGAYEQYF. CDR3 in DNA: TGTGCCAGCAGCTTGCAAACAGGGGGGGCCTACGAGCAGTACTTC. The complete variable domain, with remaining parts taken from reference TRBV5-4 and TRBJ2-7, reads ETGVTQSPTHLIKTRGQQVTLRCSSQSGHNTVSWYQQALGQGPQFIFQYYREEENGRGNFPPRFSGLQFPNYSSELNVNALELDDSALYLCASSLQTGGAYEQYFGPGTRLTVT.

This chain connects TRBV19 to TRBJ1-6; 9 positions match TRBD1. The CDR3 spans 15 residues. Germline V CDR1 and CDR2: LNHDA, SQIVND (reference sequence). Trimming cost V 5 bases and J 5 bases; bases outside gene matches: 4. CDR3 protein: CASSGGTGNNSPLHF. The CDR3 DNA reads as TGTGCCAGTAGTGGCGGGACAGGGAATAATTCACCCCTCCACTTT.

This clone was seen a handful of times. This chain links TRBV5-5 with TRBJ1-5; D may be TRBD1 (5 bases). The CDR3 loop spans 14 amino acids. The germline gives CDR1 SGHKS, CDR2 YYEKEE (reference sequence). Trimming shortened V by 2 bases and J by 5 bases, and 11 bases separated the two germline ends. CDR3 nucleotide sequence: TGTGCCAGCAGCTTTAGCCAGGGCGATCAGCCCCAGCATTTT. Encoded protein: CASSFSQGDQPQHF.

The chain couples TRBV4-2 to TRBJ2-3, with D hard to call. CDR1 is LGHNA, CDR2 YNFKEQ, per germline. The V and J ends lost 0 bases and 2 bases respectively, with 9 bases between them. This CDR3 region has 15 residues. CDR3 protein: CASSQESLVTDTQYF. The CDR3 coding sequence is TGTGCCAGCAGCCAAGAGTCTCTTGTCACAGATACGCAGTATTTT.